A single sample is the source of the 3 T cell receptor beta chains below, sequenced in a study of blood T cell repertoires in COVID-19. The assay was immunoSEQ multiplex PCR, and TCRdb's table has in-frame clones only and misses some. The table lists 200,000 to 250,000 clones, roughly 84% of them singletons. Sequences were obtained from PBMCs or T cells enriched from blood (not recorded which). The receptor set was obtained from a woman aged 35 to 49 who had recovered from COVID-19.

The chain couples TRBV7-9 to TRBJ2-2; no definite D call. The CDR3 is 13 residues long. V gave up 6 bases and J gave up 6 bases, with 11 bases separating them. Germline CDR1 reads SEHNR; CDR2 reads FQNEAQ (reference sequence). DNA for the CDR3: TGTGCCAGCAGTTACTTGCGTTCCGGGGAGCTGTTTTTT. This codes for CASSYLRSGELFF. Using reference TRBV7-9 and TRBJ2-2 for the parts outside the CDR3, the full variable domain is DTGVSQNPRHKITKRGQNVTFRCDPISEHNRLYWYRQTLGQGPEFLTYFQNEAQLEKSRLLSDRFSAERPKGSFSTLEIQRTEQGDSAMYLCASSYLRSGELFFGEGSRLTVL.

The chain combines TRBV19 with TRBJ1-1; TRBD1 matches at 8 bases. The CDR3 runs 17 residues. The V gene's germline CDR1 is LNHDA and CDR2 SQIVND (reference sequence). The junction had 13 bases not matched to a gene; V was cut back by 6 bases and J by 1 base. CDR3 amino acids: CASSPSLVGQGNTEAFF. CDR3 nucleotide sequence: TGTGCCAGTAGCCCTTCACTTGTCGGACAGGGGAACACTGAAGCTTTCTTT.

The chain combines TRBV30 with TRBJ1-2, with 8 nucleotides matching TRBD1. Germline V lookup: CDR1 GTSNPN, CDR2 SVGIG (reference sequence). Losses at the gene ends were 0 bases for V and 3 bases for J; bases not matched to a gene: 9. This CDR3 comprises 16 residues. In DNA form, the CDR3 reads TGTGCCTGGAGTGTAAAAGGGACAGGCGACCACTATGGCTACACCTTC. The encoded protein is CAWSVKGTGDHYGYTF.